The source of this TCR beta chain is a study of blood T cell repertoires in COVID-19. On the study more broadly: COVID-19 samples collected from the United States, Italy and Spain covered acute and convalescent phases. Sources were T cells, B-cell-depleted T cells, or PBMCs; the material itself was cDNA or gDNA.

Original handling: From reference gene primer amplification, estimates of nucleated cell counts were derived. Clones were sequenced by immunoSEQ multiplex PCR, and TCRdb holds only the in-frame ones, with some missing. For V, J and clone size, that table is used; D and trimming come from the DNA. The table shows about 44,000 clones, with around 89% occurring only once. About this clone itself: Within the sample, other DNA sequences also encode this same CDR3.

The germline gives CDR1 MGHRA, CDR2 YSYEKL. J was trimmed by 2 bases and V by 4 bases; bases with no gene match: 2. The CDR3 contains 13 residues. Sequencing was carried out using peripheral blood. This sequence was found in a man aged 65 to 85 with active COVID-19. The chain couples TRBV4-1 to TRBJ2-7; 7 bases agree with TRBD1. The CDR3 region is CASSPTGAYEQYF. CDR3 coding DNA: TGCGCCAGCAGCCCCACAGGGGCCTACGAGCAGTACTTC.